Listed below are T cell receptor beta chains from one sample, sequenced in a study of blood T cells in healthy people across ages. MiXCR, applied by TCRdb to the 5' RACE reads, yields one record per CDR3 protein. The table has around 820,000 distinct CDR3 sequences, approximately 25% seen once. The sample was also reused in another study, on T cells of mothers and their children.

The specimen sequenced was blood. These receptors were collected from a boy between 10 and 17 years old in good health. Both conserved end residues are part of each CDR3. D genes are given only for firm matches. Part of the rows lack a size; the others show once, few, many or a class for expanded clones.

D gene | J gene | clone size | V gene | CDR3 length | CDR3 protein
TRBD1 | TRBJ2-7 | . | TRBV7-2 | 14 | CASSWGTGIDEQYF
. | TRBJ2-7 | . | TRBV4-1 | 16 | CASSQVLALGAYEQYF
. | TRBJ1-2 | . | TRBV12-3/TRBV12-4 | 13 | CASSWSGDDGYTF
. | . | . | TRBV2 | 16 | CASSGHRDGPYNEQFF
. | TRBJ2-1 | . | TRBV29-1 | 15 | CSVEIPESSYNEQFF
. | TRBJ2-5 | . | TRBV10-3 | 13 | CAIRDGSLGEQYF
. | TRBJ1-2 | . | TRBV27 | 17 | CASSPIGQPELPNGYTF
. | TRBJ2-5 | once | TRBV7-2 | 14 | CASRPRLGEETQYF
. | TRBJ2-3 | . | TRBV24-1 | 17 | CATSDQDEWGPTDTQYF
. | TRBJ2-1 | . | TRBV5-1 | 13 | CASTSGAYNEQFF
. | TRBJ2-7 | . | TRBV5-6 | 13 | CASSGKAGNEQYF
. | TRBJ1-1 | . | TRBV20-1 | 12 | CSAPGANTEAFF
. | TRBJ2-2 | few | TRBV7-9 | 13 | CASSIMEARELFF
. | TRBJ2-5 | . | TRBV15 | 17 | CATSREDGYRIQETQYF
. | TRBJ2-7 | . | TRBV5-1 | 11 | CASSWGQGTYF
TRBD1 | TRBJ2-4 | few | TRBV3-1 | 15 | CASSWDRLDKNIQYF
. | . | once | TRBV28 | 16 | CASSPSQGGRMNEQFF
. | TRBJ2-7 | few | TRBV5-1 | 15 | CASSERGQGRNEQYF
TRBD1 | TRBJ1-2 | . | TRBV29-1 | 12 | CSVVGQYYGYTF